A single sample gave rise to the 28 T cell receptor beta chains below, sequenced in a study of blood T cell repertoires in COVID-19. Here immunoSEQ multiplex PCR was the method, and the copy in TCRdb shows in-frame clones only, minus some. The sample yields some 150,000 clones, around four fifths seen once. Material for sequencing was PBMCs or T cells enriched from blood (not recorded which). Receptors were obtained from a woman aged 40 to 50 who had recovered from COVID-19.

This clone has a single count. The chain links TRBV5-1 to TRBJ2-1, with 8 bases matching TRBD2. Germline V lookup: CDR1 SGHRS, CDR2 YFSETQ. Trimming took 2 bases from V and 0 from J; bases not matched to a gene: 4. The CDR3 runs 16 residues. CDR3 sequence: CASSFGGGSSYNEQFF. CDR3 nucleotide sequence: TGCGCCAGCAGCTTTGGCGGGGGGAGCTCCTACAATGAGCAGTTCTTC.

This sequence joins TRBV11-3 and TRBJ2-1; no definite D call. V was shortened by 4 bases and J by 0 bases, with 13 bases between the two germline ends. There are 16 residues in the CDR3. In germline, CDR1 is SGHNT, CDR2 YENEEA. The DNA of the CDR3 is TGTGCCAGCAGCTCCCATGACTCGATCTCCTACAATGAGCAGTTCTTC. Its protein is CASSSHDSISYNEQFF.

The rearrangement uses TRBV9 and TRBJ2-1; TRBD2 agrees at 11 bases. The CDR3 consists of 20 residues. J was trimmed by 7 bases and V by 3 bases; bases with no gene match: 21. Germline CDR1 is SGDLS and CDR2 is YYNGEE. The CDR3 spells CASSDTTNLTSGKTGNEQFF. For the CDR3, the DNA is TGTGCCAGCAGCGATACAACCAACTTGACTAGCGGGAAAACGGGTAATGAGCAGTTCTTC.

The chain couples TRBV13 to TRBJ1-3; weak D call: TRBD1 (6 bases). Germline V gene lookup returns CDR1 PRHDT and CDR2 FYEKMQ (reference sequence). The CDR3 has 16 amino acids. V was pared by 3 bases and J by 7 bases, with 19 bases between. The CDR3 bases are TGTGCCAGCAGCTTCACAGGGCTGGAGCTCGGGAACACCATATATTTT. Its protein is CASSFTGLELGNTIYF.

V gene TRBV3-1 (or the pseudogene TRBV3-2) combines with J gene TRBJ2-1; D may be TRBD2 (7 bases). The length of the CDR3 is 18 residues. Germline CDR1 is LGHDT and CDR2 is YNNKEL (reference sequence). V was pared by 5 bases and J by 0 bases, with 20 bases between. In DNA form, the CDR3 reads TGTGCCAGCAGCTCACTTTCAGAGGGGGGGATCTCCTACAATGAGCAGTTCTTC. It codes for CASSSLSEGGISYNEQFF.

This clone occurred once. This chain connects TRBV27 to TRBJ1-6; the D is unclear. Germline lookup yields CDR1 MNHEY and CDR2 SMNVEV (reference sequence). This CDR3 comprises 13 residues. V gave up 4 bases and J gave up 10 bases, with 11 bases separating them. The CDR3 nucleotides are TGTGCCAGCAGTTATACGGTCGGGTCACCCCTCCACTTT. Amino acids: CASSYTVGSPLHF.

The V gene is TRBV12-5, the J gene TRBJ1-1; D is perhaps TRBD1 (6 bases). The germline CDR1 and CDR2 sequences are LGHNT and FRNRAP. With 4 bases removed from V and 1 base from J, the gap between germline ends came to 19 bases. The CDR3 is 17 amino acids. DNA for the CDR3: TGTGCTAGTGGTTCAGCCCCGTTCGTGGGGGCGAACACTGAAGCTTTCTTT. Its protein is CASGSAPFVGANTEAFF.

This clone appeared once. The chain links TRBV7-9 to TRBJ2-1; a weak D match, TRBD2 (5 bases). The V gene lost 4 bases and the J gene lost 2 bases, with 9 bases spanning the gap. This CDR3 contains 14 residues. Germline CDR1 reads SEHNR; CDR2 reads FQNEAQ (reference sequence). The CDR3 is CASSSLRAYNEQFF. The CDR3 DNA follows: TGTGCCAGCAGCTCGCTGAGGGCCTACAATGAGCAGTTCTTC. Full variable domain (rest looked up from reference TRBV7-9 and TRBJ2-1): DTGVSQNPRHKITKRGQNVTFRCDPISEHNRLYWYRQTLGQGPEFLTYFQNEAQLEKSRLLSDRFSAERPKGSFSTLEIQRTEQGDSAMYLCASSSLRAYNEQFFGPGTRLTVL.

V is TRBV30 and J is TRBJ1-5; no definite D call. Germline CDR1 is GTSNPN and CDR2 is SVGIG (reference sequence). The CDR3 covers 15 residues. Trimming cost V 1 base and J 6 bases, with 16 bases left between them. For the CDR3, the DNA is TGTGCCTGGAGTGCGGAGGACCGTCCTGTTCAGCCCCAGCATTTT. It yields the protein CAWSAEDRPVQPQHF. Looking up the rest from reference TRBV30 and TRBJ1-5 gives the full variable domain: SQTIHQWPATLVQPVGSPLSLECTVEGTSNPNLYWYRQAAGRGLQLLFYSVGIGQISSEVPQNLSASRPQDRQFILSSKKLLLSDSGFYLCAWSAEDRPVQPQHFGDGTRLSIL.

This clone was detected once. V usage is TRBV7-6 and J usage is TRBJ2-2; D unresolved. The V end was cut by 1 base, the J end by 4 bases, with 10 bases between. CDR1 is SGHVS, CDR2 FNYEAQ, per germline. CDR3 length equals 15 residues. CDR3 bases: TGTGCCAGCAGCTTAGTAGCAAGTGGCACCGGGGAGCTGTTTTTT. It translates to CASSLVASGTGELFF.

The CDR3 is CASSGDNWNQPQHF. The CDR3 nucleotides read TGTGCCAGCAGCGGGGACAATTGGAATCAGCCCCAGCATTTT. The chain couples TRBV5-5 to TRBJ1-5; D possibly corresponds to TRBD1 (6 bases). The CDR3 runs 14 residues. The germline V gene encodes CDR1 SGHKS and CDR2 YYEKEE (reference sequence). V was cut by 4 bases and J by 4 bases, with 12 bases left in between.

The genes are TRBV19 and TRBJ2-1, with TRBD2 matching over 14 bases. V was pared by 7 bases and J by 8 bases, with 4 bases of the junction left unmatched. Germline V gene data show CDR1 as LNHDA and CDR2 as SQIVND (reference sequence). The CDR3 sequence is 14 residues long. CDR3 region: CASIGLAGGYEQFF. CDR3 DNA: TGTGCCAGTATCGGACTAGCGGGAGGCTATGAGCAGTTCTTC.

The gene calls are TRBV5-1 and TRBJ2-7; TRBD2 agrees at 16 bases. The V segment lost 4 bases and the J segment 2 bases; nucleotides outside the gene matches: 6. The CDR3 has 17 residues. Germline CDR1 and CDR2: SGHRS and YFSETQ. For the CDR3, the DNA is TGCGCCAGCAGCCCGGGACTAGCGGGAGGGCCTGCCTACGAGCAGTACTTC. Protein: CASSPGLAGGPAYEQYF.

The chain uses TRBV12-1 and TRBJ1-3. TRBV12-1 is shown as a pseudogene. The CDR3 has 15 amino acids. The CDR3 loop reads CASSFEMSSGNTIYF. The CDR3 nucleotides are TGTGCCAGCAGCTTTGAGATGAGCTCTGGAAACACCATATATTTT.

The genes are TRBV9 and TRBJ1-2; D is possibly TRBD1 (5 bases). Per the germline V gene, CDR1 is SGDLS and CDR2 is YYNGEE. This CDR3 comprises 16 residues. Trimming cost V 0 bases and J 4 bases, with 16 bases left between them. CDR3 sequence: CASSVGLSGDGYGYTF. As DNA, the CDR3 is TGTGCCAGCAGCGTAGGGTTATCGGGGGACGGCTATGGCTACACCTTC.

As for this clone: Other DNA sequences within the sample encode an identical CDR3. The gene calls are TRBV7-8 and TRBJ1-2; 7 nucleotides line up with TRBD1. The CDR3 is 13 amino acids. Germline-derived CDR1 and CDR2 are SGHVS and FQNEAQ. V lost 5 bases to trimming and J lost 3 bases; unmatched junction nucleotides: 3. The CDR3 DNA reads as TGTGCCAGCAGCCCCGGGACAGACTATGGCTACACCTTC. Its protein is CASSPGTDYGYTF.

J is TRBJ2-2 and V is TRBV15; D is uncertain. Trimming pared 3 bases from V and 3 bases from J, leaving 5 bases between. The length of the CDR3 is 13 residues. CDR1 LNHNV and CDR2 YYDKDF come from the germline V gene (reference sequence). The CDR3 reads CATSSLYTGELFF. DNA of the CDR3: TGTGCCACCAGCAGCCTCTACACCGGGGAGCTGTTTTTT.

The V call is TRBV6-5, the J call TRBJ2-5; no reliable D call. V was cut by 1 base and J by 5 bases, with 14 bases left in between. The germline V gene encodes CDR1 MNHEY and CDR2 SVGAGI. This CDR3 has 15 amino acids. CDR3: CASSYCRPRLETQYF. DNA for the CDR3: TGTGCCAGCAGTTACTGTCGGCCGAGGCTCGAGACCCAGTACTTC.

V usage is TRBV29-1 and J usage is TRBJ2-2; D remains ambiguous. The V end lost 4 bases, the J end lost 5 bases, and 8 bases lay between the germline ends. Germline-derived CDR1 and CDR2 are SQVTM and ANQGSEA. The CDR3 is 12 residues long. As DNA, the CDR3 is TGCAGCGTTGGCGTTCCAACCGGGGAGCTGTTTTTT. As protein: CSVGVPTGELFF.

V and J are TRBV7-9 and TRBJ2-2, with a possible D match to TRBD2 (6 bases). Germline V lookup: CDR1 SEHNR, CDR2 FQNEAQ (reference sequence). V was clipped by 11 bases and J by 1 base, with 14 bases between them. This CDR3 contains 14 residues. CDR3 amino acids: CAGGMGGNTGELFF. CDR3 coding DNA: TGTGCCGGCGGGATGGGGGGGAACACCGGGGAGCTGTTTTTT. Full variable domain (missing parts from reference TRBV7-9 and TRBJ2-2): DTGVSQNPRHKITKRGQNVTFRCDPISEHNRLYWYRQTLGQGPEFLTYFQNEAQLEKSRLLSDRFSAERPKGSFSTLEIQRTEQGDSAMYLCAGGMGGNTGELFFGEGSRLTVL.

To note about this clone: At the DNA level, this CDR3 is encoded by other sequences in the same sample as well. This chain links TRBV7-9 with TRBJ1-2; D gene uncertain. The germline V gene has CDR1 SEHNR and CDR2 FQNEAQ (reference sequence). CDR3 length: 13 residues. Trimming left V 1 base short and J 2 bases short, with 5 bases between. The CDR3 is CASSLGLNYGYTF. The CDR3 nucleotides read TGTGCCAGCAGCTTAGGGCTCAACTATGGCTACACCTTC.

V gene TRBV19 combines with J gene TRBJ1-1; TRBD1 might be the D (6 bases). This CDR3 comprises 15 residues. Germline V gene lookup returns CDR1 LNHDA and CDR2 SQIVND (reference sequence). V was shortened by 4 bases and J by 2 bases, with 14 bases between the two germline ends. The CDR3 loop reads CASSNWDTLNTEAFF. The CDR3 DNA reads as TGTGCCAGTAGTAATTGGGACACCCTTAACACTGAAGCTTTCTTT.

This chain's CDR3 is CASSVGGGGIPETQYF. The CDR3 nucleotides are TGTGCCAGCAGCGTAGGAGGGGGAGGGATACCAGAGACCCAGTACTTC. The chain links TRBV9 to TRBJ2-5; possibly TRBD2 for D (7 bases). Germline values: CDR1 SGDLS, CDR2 YYNGEE. This CDR3 region has 16 residues. V shed 0 bases and J shed 4 bases, with 16 bases lying between them.

The V call is TRBV28, the J call TRBJ2-3, with a weak D call TRBD1 (6 bases). V was shortened by 5 bases and J by 3 bases, with 12 bases between the two germline ends. Germline V gene lookup returns CDR1 MDHEN and CDR2 SYDVKM. The CDR3 sequence is 14 residues long. DNA of the CDR3: TGTGCCAGCAGTCTTCCAGGGGTGACAGATACGCAGTATTTT. Translation: CASSLPGVTDTQYF. The full variable domain, its missing parts supplied by reference TRBV28 and TRBJ2-3, is DVKVTQSSRYLVKRTGEKVFLECVQDMDHENMFWYRQDPGLGLRLIYFSYDVKMKEKGDIPEGYSVSREKKERFSLILESASTNQTSMYLCASSLPGVTDTQYFGPGTRLTVL.

The chain couples TRBV30 to TRBJ1-2, with D hard to call. The V end lost 3 bases, the J end lost 7 bases, and 9 bases lay between the germline ends. Germline V lookup: CDR1 GTSNPN, CDR2 SVGIG (reference sequence). There are 11 residues in the CDR3. The CDR3 reads CAWRQIVGYTF. The CDR3 DNA reads as TGTGCCTGGAGGCAGATTGTTGGCTACACCTTC.

The genes are TRBV19 and TRBJ1-2; D gene ambiguous. The V end lost 1 base, the J end lost 8 bases, and 17 bases lay between the germline ends. The CDR3 has 15 amino acids. CDR1 is LNHDA, CDR2 SQIVND, per germline (reference sequence). The CDR3: CASSIGPLASSGYTF. The CDR3 bases are TGTGCCAGTAGTATAGGTCCCCTCGCCAGTAGCGGCTACACCTTC.

The table lists this clone with a count of one. The chain is built from TRBV9 and TRBJ2-1; 8 bases map to TRBD2. CDR1 and CDR2 from the germline V gene are SGDLS and YYNGEE. J lost 10 bases, V lost 4 bases, and 10 bases had no gene match. This CDR3 has 14 residues. CDR3 bases: TGTGCCAGCAGCCCATCTCCGGGACTAGTGGAGCAGTTCTTC. Translation: CASSPSPGLVEQFF.

The chain employs TRBV3-1 (or the pseudogene TRBV3-2) and TRBJ2-1; 9 nucleotides align to TRBD2. In germline, CDR1 is LGHDT, CDR2 YNNKEL (reference sequence). The CDR3 covers 17 residues. The trim removed 4 bases at V and 7 bases at J, leaving 14 bases unmatched. CDR3 in amino acids: CASSLYPGKRGANEQFF. The CDR3 coding sequence is TGTGCCAGCAGCCTCTACCCTGGGAAGCGGGGGGCAAATGAGCAGTTCTTC.